This TCR beta chain derives from a study of blood T cells in healthy people across ages (dated by TCRdb to the mid-2010s). With regard to the full study: In model experiments, roughly one uniquely barcoded TCR beta cDNA molecule per two T cells was captured by template switching. Using deep sequencing normalized with unique cDNA molecular identifiers, the study measured how TCR beta repertoire diversity changes with age. Four age groups were formed from the donors: young (average approximately 16 years), middle-aged (approximately 40), aged (62) and long-lived (around 82). Two additional independent replicas of 1 million unique cDNA reads from the same blood draw were analyzed for two donors (one aged 18 to 30 and one aged 80 or older). To avoid experimental bias, donors of different ages were randomly spread across the sequencing lanes.

Broad study findings and their caveats: As age increased, observed TCR beta diversity per million T cells dropped in a roughly linear way, and a significant reduction was already evident by age approximately 40. The long-lived group showed more naive CD4+ T cells, fewer expanded clones and increased TCR diversity than the aged group, suggesting age selection. Because donor CMV infection status was unknown, age-related changes in expanded clonotypes were potentially confounded. Estimates of total diversity based on one million sequenced T cells were regarded as lower bounds and as underestimates. Because profiling used bulk unsorted PBMCs, naive and antigen-experienced compartments could not be compared conclusively. The percentage of naive T cells measured by flow cytometry correlated strongly with observed TCR beta diversity.

Systemically healthy Caucasian individuals from Russia, 35 to 50 in total and aged about 6 to 95 years, were included as donors. Around 9.9 milliliters of peripheral blood were collected from each donor into EDTA-treated Vacutainer tubes. Ficoll-Paque density-gradient centrifugation was used to isolate PBMCs, with at least 7 million per sample. Total RNA, at least 5 micrograms per sample, was extracted from PBMCs with Trizol reagent. Naive CD45RAhigh/CD27high T cell percentages were measured by flow cytometry on a PBMC aliquot from every donor. Libraries were constructed by 5' RACE. Instrument used: Illumina HiSeq 2500. The second PCR ran for roughly 7 to 12 cycles and used a J-beta primer mix along with a sample-barcoded 5' primer. A template-switch 5' adaptor carrying 12 random nucleotides introduced a unique molecular identifier onto each TCR beta cDNA molecule. Each sample yielded at least 2.5 million CDR3-containing paired-end reads. First-strand cDNA synthesis was performed from all RNA using the Mint cDNA synthesis kit, with priming by a TRBC-specific oligonucleotide. After uracil-DNA glycosylase treatment, a first 18-cycle PCR used universal primers M1SS and BC2_uni_R on all cDNA. Per the original workflow: For normalization, 1 million high-quality reads, each with a distinct molecular identifier, were randomly selected from each sample. Reads sharing molecular identifiers were discarded rather than binned into consensus sequences. MiTCR, run with a Q25 quality threshold and the strictest error-elimination algorithm, handled CDR3 identification, clonotype clustering and error correction. A nonparametric unseen species model using Euler transformation provided a lower-bound estimate of total TCR beta diversity. The public reads were quality trimmed at Q25 with fastp and then assembled into clones with MiXCR by TCRdb, keeping productive beta chains. Rows matching on CDR3 protein sequence are summarized as one entry with the most common DNA and genes. The V and J calls, along with clone size, are taken from TCRdb and not from the paper's own processing. Here the sample has some 800,000 distinct CDR3 sequences; 40% to 50% occur a single time. About a fifth of the sample is taken by the ten largest.

With regard to this clonotype: It lacks a known antigen. The junction and the germline gene differ at one end; a read error may be behind it.

From cysteine to phenylalanine, the CDR3 is 12 amino acids long. Only the CDR3 portion is preserved as DNA: 36 bases, with reading frame beginning at the first base. As encoded in the germline V gene (reference sequence), CDR1 is DFQATT while CDR2 is SNEGSKA. This receptor chain uses TRBV20-1 and TRBJ1-1, with TRBD1 identical over 7 junction bases. The origin of this receptor is a man aged 60 to 75 in good health. The source material was blood. The CDR3 protein: CSGRGGVTEAFF. The nucleotide sequence is TGCAGTGGTAGAGGGGGCGTCACTGAAGCTTTCTTT.